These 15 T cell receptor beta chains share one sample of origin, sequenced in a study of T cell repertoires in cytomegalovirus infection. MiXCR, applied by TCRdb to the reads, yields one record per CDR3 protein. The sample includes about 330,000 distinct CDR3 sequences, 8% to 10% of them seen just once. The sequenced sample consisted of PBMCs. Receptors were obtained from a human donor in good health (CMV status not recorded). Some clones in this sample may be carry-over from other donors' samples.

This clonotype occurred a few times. CDR3 in amino acids: CASTRDRQLPSNEKLFF. In DNA, the CDR3 is TGTGCCAGCACCCGAGACAGGCAGTTACCATCAAATGAAAAACTGTTTTTT. The chain uses TRBV12-3 or TRBV12-4 and TRBJ1-4, with D maybe TRBD1 (6 bases). V was trimmed by 7 bases and J by 5 bases, leaving 23 bases between them. This CDR3 spans 17 amino acids.

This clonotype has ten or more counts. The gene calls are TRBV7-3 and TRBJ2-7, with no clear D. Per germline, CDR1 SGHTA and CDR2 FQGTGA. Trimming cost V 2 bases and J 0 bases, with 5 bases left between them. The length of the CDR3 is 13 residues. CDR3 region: CASSLRPSYEQYF. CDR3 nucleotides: TGTGCCAGCAGCTTACGGCCCTCCTACGAGCAGTACTTC.

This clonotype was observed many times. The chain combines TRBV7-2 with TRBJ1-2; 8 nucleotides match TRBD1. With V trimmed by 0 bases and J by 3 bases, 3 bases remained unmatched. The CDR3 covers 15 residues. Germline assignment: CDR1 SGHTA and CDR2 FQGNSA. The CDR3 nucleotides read TGTGCCAGCAGCTTAGCCCAGGGGGCAGACTATGGCTACACCTTC. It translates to CASSLAQGADYGYTF.

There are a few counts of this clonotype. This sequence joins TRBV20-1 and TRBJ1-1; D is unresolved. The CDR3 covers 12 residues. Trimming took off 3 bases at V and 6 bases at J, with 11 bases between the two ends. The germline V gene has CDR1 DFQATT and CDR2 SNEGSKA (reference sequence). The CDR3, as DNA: TGCAGTGCTAGCCGAGGACGGCCTGAAGCTTTCTTT. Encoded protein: CSASRGRPEAFF.

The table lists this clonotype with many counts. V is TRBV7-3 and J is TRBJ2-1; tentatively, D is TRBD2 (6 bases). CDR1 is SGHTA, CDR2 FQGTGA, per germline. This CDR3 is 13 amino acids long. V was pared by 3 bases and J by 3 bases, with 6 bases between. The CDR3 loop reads CASSLRDYNEQFF. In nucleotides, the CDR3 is TGTGCCAGCAGCTTGCGGGACTACAATGAGCAGTTCTTC.

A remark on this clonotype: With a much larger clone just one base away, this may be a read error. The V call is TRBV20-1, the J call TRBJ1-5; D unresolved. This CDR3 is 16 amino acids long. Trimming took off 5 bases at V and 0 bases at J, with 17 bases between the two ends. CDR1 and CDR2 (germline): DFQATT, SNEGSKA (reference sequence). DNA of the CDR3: TGCAGTGCTCCACCCACGGTGCTTTTTAGCAATCAGCCCCAGCATTTT. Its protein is CSAPPTVLFSNQPQHF.

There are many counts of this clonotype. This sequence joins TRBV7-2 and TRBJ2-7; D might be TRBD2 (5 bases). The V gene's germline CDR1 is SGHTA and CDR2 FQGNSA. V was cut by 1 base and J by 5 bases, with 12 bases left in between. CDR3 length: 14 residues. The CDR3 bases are TGTGCCAGCAGCTTAGGCCCACAGCGGAACGAGCAGTACTTC. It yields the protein CASSLGPQRNEQYF.

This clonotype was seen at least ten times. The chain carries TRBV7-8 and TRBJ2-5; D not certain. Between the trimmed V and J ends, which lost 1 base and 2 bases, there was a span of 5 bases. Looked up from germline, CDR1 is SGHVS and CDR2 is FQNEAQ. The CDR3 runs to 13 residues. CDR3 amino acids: CASSLVLQETQYF. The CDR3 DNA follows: TGTGCCAGCAGCTTAGTACTTCAAGAGACCCAGTACTTC.

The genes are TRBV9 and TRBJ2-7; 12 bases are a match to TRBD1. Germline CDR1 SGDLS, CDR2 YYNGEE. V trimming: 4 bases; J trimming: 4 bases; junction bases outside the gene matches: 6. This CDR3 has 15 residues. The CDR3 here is CASSLGQGAGYEQYF. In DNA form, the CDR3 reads TGTGCCAGCAGCCTGGGACAGGGGGCAGGGTACGAGCAGTACTTC.

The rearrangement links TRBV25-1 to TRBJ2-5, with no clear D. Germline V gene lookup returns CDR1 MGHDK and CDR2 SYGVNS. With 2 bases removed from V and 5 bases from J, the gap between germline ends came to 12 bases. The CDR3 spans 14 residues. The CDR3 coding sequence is TGTGCCAGCAGTGAAAGGACGTTTAGGGAGACCCAGTACTTC. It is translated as CASSERTFRETQYF.

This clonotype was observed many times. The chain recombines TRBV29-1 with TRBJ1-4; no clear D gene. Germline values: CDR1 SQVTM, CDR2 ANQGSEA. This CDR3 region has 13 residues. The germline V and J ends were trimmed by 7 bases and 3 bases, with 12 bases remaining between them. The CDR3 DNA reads TGCAGCGCAGTCCGAGGCTCTAATGAAAAACTGTTTTTT. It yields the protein CSAVRGSNEKLFF.

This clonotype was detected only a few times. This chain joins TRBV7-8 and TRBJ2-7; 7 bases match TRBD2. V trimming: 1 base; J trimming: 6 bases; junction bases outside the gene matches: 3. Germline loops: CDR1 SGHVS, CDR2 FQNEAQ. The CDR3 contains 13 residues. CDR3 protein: CASSLGREFEQYF. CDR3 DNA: TGTGCCAGCAGCTTAGGGCGGGAGTTCGAGCAGTACTTC.

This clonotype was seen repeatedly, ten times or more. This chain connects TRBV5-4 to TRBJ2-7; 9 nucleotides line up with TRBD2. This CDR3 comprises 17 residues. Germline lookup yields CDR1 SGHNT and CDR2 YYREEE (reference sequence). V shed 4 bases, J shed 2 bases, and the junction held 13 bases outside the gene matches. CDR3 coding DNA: TGTGCCAGCAGCCCGGTCATAGGCCTAGCGGGAACCTACGAGCAGTACTTC. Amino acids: CASSPVIGLAGTYEQYF.

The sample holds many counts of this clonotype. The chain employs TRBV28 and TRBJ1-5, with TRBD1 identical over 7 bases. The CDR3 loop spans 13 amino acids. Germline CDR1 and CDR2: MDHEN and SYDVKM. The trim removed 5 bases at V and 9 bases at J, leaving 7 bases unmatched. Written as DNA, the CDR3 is TGTGCCAGCAGTGGACAGGTGCGGGGGCCCCAGCATTTT. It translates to CASSGQVRGPQHF.

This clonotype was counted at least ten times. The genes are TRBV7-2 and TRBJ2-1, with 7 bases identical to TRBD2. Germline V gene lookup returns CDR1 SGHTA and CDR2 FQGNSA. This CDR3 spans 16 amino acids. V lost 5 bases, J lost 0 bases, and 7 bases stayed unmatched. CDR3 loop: CASSRLARSSYNEQFF. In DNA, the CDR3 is TGTGCCAGCAGCCGACTAGCCCGAAGCTCCTACAATGAGCAGTTCTTC.